This TCR beta chain was captured in a study of CD8 T cells in Susac syndrome. Random-hexamer reverse transcription was applied to roughly 0.5 to 1 ug RNA. Using its own MiXCR run on the immunoSEQ multiplex PCR reads, TCRdb lists one record per CDR3 protein. Here the sample spans tens of thousands of distinct CDR3 sequences, approximately 94% being singletons. Sequencing of TCR beta was carried out in blood CD8+ and CD4+ T cells. Relapsing-remitting disease, either stable or active, was present in the multiple sclerosis controls, who were treatment-naive patients. Through negative isolation, CD4+ and CD8+ T cells were obtained, while TEMRA cells were enriched using FACS. This clonotype was seen once. This TCR came from a human donor with multiple sclerosis. The sequencing input was CD8+ T cells from PBMCs.

The CDR3 DNA reads TGTGCCAGTATAATGGGAAACACTGAAGCTTTCTTT. Its protein product is CASIMGNTEAFF. The chain has TRBV19 and TRBJ1-1; D is unresolved. This CDR3 comprises 12 residues. V was clipped by 7 bases and J by 2 bases, with 8 bases between them. Germline loops: CDR1 LNHDA, CDR2 SQIVND (reference sequence).